The 15 T cell receptor beta chains below come from one sample, sequenced in a study of monozygotic twins with inflammatory bowel disease. TCRdb reprocessed the 5' RACE reads and keeps a single row for each CDR3 protein, giving no DNA. Its listing shows approximately 150,000 distinct CDR3 sequences. The source material was blood. The source of these receptors is a human donor with ulcerative colitis or Crohn's disease, or a healthy co-twin of an affected twin (not recorded which).

The rearrangement joins TRBV5-1 to TRBJ2-7; TCRdb names TRBD2, which stays unverified in the absence of DNA. The V gene's germline CDR1 is SGHRS and CDR2 YFSETQ. The CDR3 covers 14 residues. CDR3 protein: CASSSAYTSGEQYF.

The rearrangement links TRBV7-2 to TRBJ1-6; the TRBD1 assignment by TCRdb is unverifiable without DNA. The CDR3 spans 17 residues. CDR1 SGHTA and CDR2 FQGNSA come from the germline V gene. The CDR3 protein is CASSPRTGLSYNSPLHF.

V and J are TRBV3-1 and TRBJ2-3; TCRdb indicates TRBD2, and absent DNA this call remains unverified. CDR1 LGHDT and CDR2 YNNKEL come from the germline V gene (reference sequence). This CDR3 spans 14 amino acids. The CDR3 sequence: CASSPPGDHRALYF.

The chain recombines TRBV20-1 with TRBJ2-7; TCRdb's assignment of TRBD2 cannot be checked, as there is no DNA. Germline-derived CDR1 and CDR2 are DFQATT and SNEGSKA (reference sequence). The CDR3 length is 14 residues. The CDR3: CSAPKRGGAGEQYF.

V is TRBV5-1 and J is TRBJ2-7; the D gene TCRdb calls, TRBD2, cannot be checked with no DNA. The CDR3 totals 18 residues. CDR1 is SGHRS and CDR2 is YFSETQ in the germline V gene. Here the CDR3 reads CASSFGLRTVDPSYEQYF.

V is TRBV6-5 and J is TRBJ2-5; the D gene TCRdb calls, TRBD2, cannot be checked with no DNA. Germline lookup yields CDR1 MNHEY and CDR2 SVGAGI. The CDR3 loop spans 14 amino acids. CDR3 loop: CASSYGGRAKTQYF.

The chain recombines TRBV21-1 with TRBJ2-2; as DNA is missing, the TRBD2 call by TCRdb cannot be tested. TRBV21-1 counts as a pseudogene. This CDR3 has 14 residues. CDR3 residues: CASSTLTSPGELFF.

V and J are TRBV4-1 and TRBJ1-4; TCRdb's D call, TRBD1, is unchecked because there is no DNA. This CDR3 is built from 13 residues. Germline assignment: CDR1 MGHRA and CDR2 YSYEKL. The chain's CDR3 is CASSLQGTEKLFF.

The chain employs TRBV6-5 and TRBJ1-1. Germline V lookup: CDR1 MNHEY, CDR2 SVGAGI. The CDR3 extends over 13 amino acids. The CDR3 here is CASSSGTSTFAFF.

This rearrangement joins TRBV28 to TRBJ2-7; there is no DNA to check the TCRdb D call of TRBD1. Germline V gene data show CDR1 as MDHEN and CDR2 as SYDVKM. This CDR3 has 14 amino acids. The CDR3 loop is CASSLTLTGSEQYF.

V and J are TRBV12-3 or TRBV12-4 and TRBJ1-1. The CDR3 sequence is 12 residues long. The CDR3 loop reads CASSLSRCEAFF.

The chain recombines TRBV7-9 with TRBJ2-7; TCRdb designates TRBD1, a call that cannot be tested without DNA. CDR3 length: 15 residues. CDR1 SEHNR and CDR2 FQNEAQ come from the germline V gene (reference sequence). CDR3 residues: CASSSGRAASYEQYF.

The chain combines TRBV5-1 with TRBJ1-3; TCRdb outputs TRBD1, but without DNA this stays unchecked. CDR1 and CDR2 (germline): SGHRS, YFSETQ. The CDR3 covers 14 residues. CDR3 protein: CASSPQGDGNTIYF. Complete variable domain (other parts from reference TRBV5-1 and TRBJ1-3): KAGVTQTPRYLIKTRGQQVTLSCSPISGHRSVSWYQQTPGQGLQFLFEYFSETQRNKGNFPGRFSGRQFSNSRSEMNVSTLELGDSALYLCASSPQGDGNTIYFGEGSWLTVV.

J is TRBJ1-6 and V is TRBV7-2; TCRdb gives TRBD1 as the D gene, but with no DNA this cannot be confirmed. Germline V gene data show CDR1 as SGHTA and CDR2 as FQGNSA. The CDR3 loop spans 14 amino acids. The CDR3 is CASSTGQYNSPLHF.

This chain uses TRBV10-3 with TRBJ1-5; the D call from TCRdb, TRBD1, cannot be confirmed without DNA. Germline V gene data show CDR1 as ENHRY and CDR2 as SYGVKD. CDR3 length equals 15 residues. CDR3 protein: CAISARRQGEEPQHF.